Below are 25 T cell receptor beta chains sequenced from a single sample in a study of T cells in narcolepsy. Clones were read by immunoSEQ multiplex PCR, and TCRdb kept only the in-frame ones, dropping some. The data show tens of thousands of clones, with around 82% seen just once and around 3.3% held by the top ten. Sequenced sample: CD45RA- memory CD4+ T cells from PBMCs. All receptors come from a human donor with narcolepsy.

Points on this clone: Other DNA sequences of this sample code for an identical CDR3. The genes are TRBV6-5 and TRBJ1-6, with D possibly matching TRBD1 (5 bases). Trimming left V 3 bases short and J 10 bases short, with 10 bases between. The germline V gene encodes CDR1 MNHEY and CDR2 SVGAGI. CDR3 length: 13 residues. The CDR3 coding sequence is TGTGCCAGCAGTTATCGGGGGGAATCACCCCTCCACTTT. It is translated as CASSYRGESPLHF.

This rearrangement joins TRBV1 to TRBJ1-5; the table names TRBD1, a call not compared with the DNA. TRBV1 is marked as a pseudogene. This CDR3 has 19 residues. The chain's CDR3 is CTSSRVRTAARDCNQPQHF. Written as DNA, the CDR3 is TGCACCAGCAGCCGAGTCCGGACAGCGGCCAGGGATTGCAATCAGCCCCAGCATTTT.

The genes are TRBV2 and TRBJ2-7, with D perhaps being TRBD1 or TRBD2 (5 bases each). The germline gives CDR1 SNHLY, CDR2 FYNNEI. The CDR3 runs to 13 residues. V lost 11 bases to trimming and J lost 2 bases, with 16 bases between them. CDR3: CAGGGDGAYEQYF. For the CDR3, the DNA is TGTGCCGGTGGGGGAGACGGAGCCTACGAGCAGTACTTC.

The chain has TRBV18 and TRBJ2-1, with D perhaps matching TRBD1 (5 bases). V gave up 6 bases and J gave up 7 bases, with 16 bases separating them. The CDR3 has 14 residues. CDR1 is KGHSH, CDR2 LQKENI, per germline. For the CDR3, the DNA is TGTGCCAGCTCGTCGTGGGGCGCCGGAAATGAGCAGTTCTTC. Translating it yields CASSSWGAGNEQFF. The entire variable domain, with the rest obtained from reference TRBV18 and TRBJ2-1, is as follows: NAGVMQNPRHLVRRRGQEARLRCSPMKGHSHVYWYRQLPEEGLKFMVYLQKENIIDESGMPKERFSAEFPKEGPSILRIQQVVRGDSAAYFCASSSWGAGNEQFFGPGTRLTVL.

The chain combines TRBV7-2 with TRBJ1-4; possibly TRBD1 for D (6 bases). Trimming shortened V by 5 bases and J by 8 bases, and 15 bases separated the two germline ends. The V gene's germline CDR1 is SGHTA and CDR2 FQGNSA. The CDR3 is made up of 14 amino acids. The CDR3 loop reads CASSRRGQREKLFF. The CDR3 bases are TGTGCCAGCAGCCGCCGAGGACAGCGAGAAAAACTGTTTTTT.

The V call is TRBV5-6, the J call TRBJ2-5, with D possibly TRBD2 on 6 matching bases. Germline CDR1 is SGHDT and CDR2 is YYEEEE. This CDR3 contains 15 residues. The V gene lost 4 bases and the J gene lost 6 bases, with 19 bases spanning the gap. The CDR3 here is CASSPDLGRRKTQYF. DNA of the CDR3: TGTGCCAGCAGCCCGGACCTAGGGAGGCGAAAGACCCAGTACTTC.

The rearrangement links TRBV10-2 to TRBJ2-1; D gene unclear. Trimming removed 4 bases from V and 5 bases from J, with 12 bases in between. This CDR3 contains 14 residues. The V gene's germline CDR1 is WSHSY and CDR2 SAAADI. DNA of the CDR3: TGCGCCAGCAGTGGACCTTTAGGTAACAATGAGCAGTTCTTC. As protein: CASSGPLGNNEQFF.

The chain joins TRBV6-5 to TRBJ1-1; D gene ambiguous. Germline V lookup: CDR1 MNHEY, CDR2 SVGAGI. V lost 0 bases and J lost 0, with 8 bases in between. CDR3 length equals 15 residues. The CDR3 spells CASSYSRGLNTEAFF. CDR3 nucleotide sequence: TGTGCCAGCAGTTACTCACGAGGTTTGAACACTGAAGCTTTCTTT.

J is TRBJ2-5 and V is TRBV7-6; D gene unclear. The CDR3 consists of 15 residues. Germline CDR1 is SGHVS and CDR2 is FNYEAQ. Trimming removed 1 base at V and 3 bases at J, with 12 bases between. The CDR3 bases are TGTGCCAGCAGCTTAGGTTCCCAATATGAAGAGACCCAGTACTTC. Residues: CASSLGSQYEETQYF.

The chain joins TRBV19 to TRBJ1-1; D remains unclear. This CDR3 is 14 amino acids long. Germline-derived CDR1 and CDR2 are LNHDA and SQIVND (reference sequence). The germline V and J ends were trimmed by 5 bases and 1 base, with 11 bases remaining between them. The CDR3 loop is CASSPRNPNTEAFF. CDR3 sequence (DNA): TGTGCCAGTAGTCCCAGGAACCCGAACACTGAAGCTTTCTTT.

Concerning this clone itself: The CDR3 ends on some other residue instead of the conserved phenylalanine or tryptophan, so this is likely a read error. The DNA is left out, because the CDR3 cannot be placed on it with certainty; the CDR3 is given as TCRdb lists it. The chain recombines TRBV6-5 with TRBJ1-1; the D call TRBD1 from the table was never checked on the DNA. Germline V CDR1 and CDR2: MNHEY, SVGAGI. The CDR3 spans 12 amino acids, including both terminal residues. CDR3 sequence: CASSYDGGRVLL.

V usage is TRBV5-5 and J usage is TRBJ1-1; D is undetermined. CDR1 and CDR2 (germline): SGHKS, YYEKEE (reference sequence). The CDR3 sequence is 14 residues long. V was pared by 3 bases and J by 6 bases, with 15 bases between. In DNA, the CDR3 is TGTGCCAGCAGCTCTGAGAGGTTTGGGGCTGAAGCTTTCTTT. This sequence encodes CASSSERFGAEAFF.

The gene calls are TRBV7-6 and TRBJ1-4; D may be TRBD1 (5 bases). Germline V lookup: CDR1 SGHVS, CDR2 FNYEAQ. Trimming stripped 1 base from V and 2 bases from J, with 5 bases between. The CDR3 loop spans 14 amino acids. The DNA for the CDR3 is TGTGCCAGCAGCTTAGGACAGACTAATGAAAAACTGTTTTTT. It translates to CASSLGQTNEKLFF.

This chain links TRBV7-2 with TRBJ2-7; D may be TRBD1 (6 bases). Per germline, CDR1 SGHTA and CDR2 FQGNSA. Trimming pared 4 bases from V and 5 bases from J, leaving 18 bases between. This CDR3 spans 15 amino acids. The CDR3 region has the DNA TGTGCCAGCAGCTCGAACACAGGGTGGTCCAACGAGCAGTACTTC. Translation gives CASSSNTGWSNEQYF.

This chain uses TRBV16 with TRBJ2-7; D is uncertain. The CDR3 runs 12 residues. CDR1 KGHSY and CDR2 FQNENV come from the germline V gene. The V end was cut by 0 bases, the J end by 6 bases, with 6 bases between. This CDR3 is CASSQSKREQYF. CDR3 DNA sequence: TGTGCCAGCAGCCAATCTAAACGCGAGCAGTACTTC.

The J gene is TRBJ2-5, the V gene TRBV18; TRBD1 matches at 9 bases. This CDR3 comprises 15 residues. Germline loops: CDR1 KGHSH, CDR2 LQKENI. V was pared by 3 bases and J by 5 bases, with 7 bases of the junction left unmatched. The CDR3 bases are TGTGCCAGCTCACCGCCGACAGGGGGAGGGGAGACCCAGTACTTC. Protein: CASSPPTGGGETQYF.

This clone has just one count. The V gene is TRBV4-2, the J gene TRBJ2-5; 7 bases map to TRBD2. The V and J ends lost 2 bases and 1 base, in that order; junction bases with no gene match: 7. The CDR3 spans 16 residues. CDR1 is LGHNA and CDR2 is YNFKEQ in the germline V gene. The CDR3 spells CASSQLPSGGQETQYF. CDR3 DNA sequence: TGTGCCAGCAGCCAACTACCTAGCGGAGGCCAAGAGACCCAGTACTTC.

The count of this clone is one. The chain employs TRBV19 and TRBJ1-2; D perhaps matches TRBD1 (5 bases). Germline CDR1 and CDR2: LNHDA and SQIVND (reference sequence). The V end was cut by 5 bases, the J end by 6 bases, with 25 bases between. The CDR3 is 17 residues long. In nucleotides, the CDR3 is TGTGCCAGTAGTCCACGGGGGTCCGGGACGACCACTCATGGCTACACCTTC. This gives the protein CASSPRGSGTTTHGYTF. The full variable domain, with the rest looked up from reference TRBV19 and TRBJ1-2, is DGGITQSPKYLFRKEGQNVTLSCEQNLNHDAMYWYRQDPGQGLRLIYYSQIVNDFQKGDIAEGYSVSREKKESFPLTVTSAQKNPTAFYLCASSPRGSGTTTHGYTFGSGTRLTVV.

This chain joins TRBV4-2 and TRBJ2-3; 8 nucleotides align to TRBD2. The CDR3 extends over 19 amino acids. J lost 4 bases, V lost 0 bases, and 15 bases had no gene match. CDR1 LGHNA and CDR2 YNFKEQ come from the germline V gene. The CDR3: CASSQDPGLFLGGADTQYF. The DNA for the CDR3 is TGTGCCAGCAGCCAAGATCCCGGGCTATTTCTCGGGGGGGCAGATACGCAGTATTTT.

The table lists this clone with a few counts. The chain joins TRBV5-4 to TRBJ1-1; D may be TRBD1 (6 bases). Germline CDR1 reads SGHNT; CDR2 reads YYREEE (reference sequence). The CDR3 has 17 amino acids. V lost 4 bases and J lost 0, with 19 bases in between. CDR3 residues: CASSPSRGAYLNTEAFF. DNA of the CDR3: TGTGCCAGCAGCCCAAGTCGGGGGGCGTATTTGAACACTGAAGCTTTCTTT. The complete variable domain, with remaining parts taken from reference TRBV5-4 and TRBJ1-1, reads ETGVTQSPTHLIKTRGQQVTLRCSSQSGHNTVSWYQQALGQGPQFIFQYYREEENGRGNFPPRFSGLQFPNYSSELNVNALELDDSALYLCASSPSRGAYLNTEAFFGQGTRLTVV.

The CDR3 loop is CASTETGRANYGYTF. The CDR3 DNA follows: TGTGCCAGTACTGAGACGGGGAGGGCTAACTATGGCTACACCTTC. The chain carries TRBV19 and TRBJ1-2; D is undetermined. V was trimmed by 7 bases and J by 0 bases, leaving 15 bases between them. CDR1 and CDR2 from the germline V gene are LNHDA and SQIVND (reference sequence). This CDR3 contains 15 residues.

The chain joins TRBV6-5 to TRBJ1-6, with 7 nucleotides matching TRBD1. J lost 7 bases, V lost 2 bases, and 2 bases had no gene match. Per germline, CDR1 MNHEY and CDR2 SVGAGI. The CDR3 runs 14 residues. The CDR3, as DNA: TGTGCCAGCAGTTACACAGGGGTCAATTCACCCCTCCACTTT. Its translation: CASSYTGVNSPLHF.

The chain combines TRBV18 with TRBJ2-7, with 9 positions matching TRBD1. The CDR3 totals 15 residues. Germline loops: CDR1 KGHSH, CDR2 LQKENI. With V trimmed by 2 bases and J by 5 bases, 7 bases remained unmatched. The CDR3 loop reads CASSPGGQGFDEQYF. In DNA, the CDR3 is TGTGCCAGCTCACCAGGGGGACAGGGATTCGACGAGCAGTACTTC. Full variable domain (rest looked up from reference TRBV18 and TRBJ2-7): NAGVMQNPRHLVRRRGQEARLRCSPMKGHSHVYWYRQLPEEGLKFMVYLQKENIIDESGMPKERFSAEFPKEGPSILRIQQVVRGDSAAYFCASSPGGQGFDEQYFGPGTRLTVT.

This clone came up once. V gene TRBV29-1 combines with J gene TRBJ1-1; 7 nucleotides align to TRBD1. V gave up 6 bases and J gave up 1 base; unmatched junction bases: 5. Per germline, CDR1 SQVTM and CDR2 ANQGSEA. The CDR3 loop spans 13 amino acids. The CDR3 protein is CSVLQGRNTEAFF. CDR3 DNA sequence: TGCAGCGTCCTACAGGGGAGGAACACTGAAGCTTTCTTT.

V gene TRBV27 combines with J gene TRBJ2-7, with D unresolved. CDR1 and CDR2 from the germline V gene are MNHEY and SMNVEV (reference sequence). V was shortened by 7 bases and J by 5 bases, with 6 bases between the two germline ends. CDR3 length equals 10 residues. For the CDR3, the DNA is TGTGCCAGCAACGTTGACGAGCAGTACTTC. Its protein product is CASNVDEQYF.